The clone carrying this T cell receptor beta chain was detected many times. The data derive from a study of chronic HIV infection and antiretroviral therapy. Losses at the gene ends were 5 bases for V and 4 bases for J; bases not matched to a gene: 4. The CDR3 runs 15 residues. Germline V gene data show CDR1 as PRHDT and CDR2 as FYEKMQ (reference sequence). TCRdb recomputed calls from the 5' RACE reads with MiXCR, one row per CDR3 protein. This sample has around 31,000 distinct CDR3 sequences, with 7% to 10% found just once. The sample comprised peripheral blood. The chain uses TRBV13 and TRBJ2-7, with 14 positions matching TRBD2. This clonotype was obtained from an adult who had HIV and had not received antiretroviral therapy, or was an uninfected healthy control (not recorded which). CDR3 sequence reads: CASSHWTSGRYEQYF. The DNA of the CDR3 is TGTGCCAGCAGCCACTGGACTAGCGGGAGGTACGAGCAGTACTTC.